Each of the 28 T cell receptor beta chains below was sequenced from the same sample in a study of type 1 regulatory T cells. In TCRdb, the reads were re-called with MiXCR into one record per CDR3 protein. The sample lists under 85,000 distinct CDR3 sequences, about 48% occurring once. The antigens for these receptors are not known. Sequenced material: cultured non-Tr1 T cells, either the whole culture or a sorted T cell fraction (not recorded which). These receptors were obtained from a human donor in good health.

The rearrangement uses TRBV7-2 and TRBJ2-5; perhaps TRBD2 as D (5 bases). Trimming took off 4 bases at V and 1 base at J, with 16 bases between the two ends. This CDR3 spans 16 amino acids. Looked up from germline, CDR1 is SGHTA and CDR2 is FQGNSA. CDR3 sequence (DNA): TGTGCCAGCAGCTCCCAAGCTAGCTTGACCCAAGAGACCCAGTACTTC. Translated: CASSSQASLTQETQYF.

This chain uses TRBV27 with TRBJ1-6, with a weak D call TRBD1 (6 bases). The germline V gene has CDR1 MNHEY and CDR2 SMNVEV (reference sequence). The CDR3 runs to 17 residues. V lost 6 bases and J 9 bases, leaving 24 bases between the germline ends. DNA of the CDR3: TGTGCCAGCAGGCTTACCACATTGGGGGCTCTCGGTTCACCCCTCCACTTT. Its translation: CASRLTTLGALGSPLHF.

The V and J genes are TRBV7-9 and TRBJ2-1; D possibly corresponds to TRBD2 (7 bases). This CDR3 has 12 amino acids. V was clipped by 5 bases and J by 14 bases, with 16 bases between them. Germline V gene sequence: CDR1 SEHNR, CDR2 FQNEAQ (reference sequence). The CDR3 sequence is CASSPSLGGEFF. The CDR3 nucleotides are TGTGCCAGCAGCCCCTCATTAGGGGGGGAGTTCTTC.

The V gene is TRBV4-1, the J gene TRBJ1-2, with TRBD1 matching 7 bases. There are 17 residues in the CDR3. Looked up from germline, CDR1 is MGHRA and CDR2 is YSYEKL. With V trimmed by 0 bases and J by 0 bases, 7 bases remained unmatched. The CDR3 spells CASSQDEDQGANYGYTF. The CDR3 nucleotides are TGCGCCAGCAGCCAAGATGAGGATCAGGGGGCTAACTATGGCTACACCTTC.

This clonotype was found once. The rearrangement uses TRBV5-1 and TRBJ2-2; 8 positions match TRBD1. V lost 4 bases and J lost 3; bases outside the gene matches: 5. Germline values: CDR1 SGHRS, CDR2 YFSETQ. The CDR3 consists of 15 residues. This CDR3 reads CASSGTTGDTGELFF. The CDR3 DNA follows: TGCGCCAGCAGCGGTACGACAGGGGACACCGGGGAGCTGTTTTTT. The entire variable domain, with the rest obtained from reference TRBV5-1 and TRBJ2-2, is as follows: KAGVTQTPRYLIKTRGQQVTLSCSPISGHRSVSWYQQTPGQGLQFLFEYFSETQRNKGNFPGRFSGRQFSNSRSEMNVSTLELGDSALYLCASSGTTGDTGELFFGEGSRLTVL.

This clonotype showed up just a few times. The chain uses TRBV6-5 and TRBJ2-1; D is possibly TRBD2 (6 bases). V was pared by 7 bases and J by 4 bases, with 20 bases between. This CDR3 region has 16 residues. Germline values: CDR1 MNHEY, CDR2 SVGAGI. The CDR3, as DNA: TGTGCCAGCACCCCCCCCGGGCCGGGGGTATACAATGAGCAGTTCTTC. Translation gives CASTPPGPGVYNEQFF.

The V gene is TRBV20-1, the J gene TRBJ2-7; 12 bases map to TRBD2. The CDR3 has 16 residues. Per germline, CDR1 DFQATT and CDR2 SNEGSKA (reference sequence). Trimming cost V 4 bases and J 0 bases; bases outside gene matches: 7. The CDR3, as DNA: TGCAGTGCTATTCAACGACTAGCGGGGGCCTCCTACGAGCAGTACTTC. As protein: CSAIQRLAGASYEQYF.

This clonotype came up a few times. The chain couples TRBV3-1 to TRBJ2-1; D remains ambiguous. Between the trimmed V and J ends, which lost 1 base and 0 bases, there was a span of 4 bases. CDR1 and CDR2 from the germline V gene are LGHDT and YNNKEL (reference sequence). The CDR3 has 14 amino acids. The CDR3 loop reads CASSQAYSYNEQFF. The CDR3 DNA reads as TGTGCCAGCAGCCAAGCTTACTCCTACAATGAGCAGTTCTTC.

This clonotype was detected only a few times. The chain is built from TRBV20-1 and TRBJ1-5; D not resolved. The CDR3 length is 14 residues. Germline CDR1 reads DFQATT; CDR2 reads SNEGSKA (reference sequence). V lost 1 base, J lost 7 bases, and 14 bases lay in between. CDR3 sequence reads: CSARGGLRGQPQHF. The DNA for the CDR3 is TGCAGTGCTAGAGGAGGGTTAAGAGGGCAGCCCCAGCATTTT.

The CDR3 spells CSVEPGGGDEQFF. The CDR3 DNA reads as TGCAGCGTTGAACCGGGTGGGGGGGATGAGCAGTTCTTC. The rearrangement links TRBV29-1 to TRBJ2-1; 7 bases fit TRBD2. Germline V CDR1 and CDR2: SQVTM, ANQGSEA. The CDR3 sequence is 13 residues long. V was clipped by 2 bases and J by 8 bases; unmatched bases: 6.

The CDR3, as DNA: TGTGCCAGTAGTATCGGACAGGATGATAATTCACCCCTCCACTTT. Protein sequence: CASSIGQDDNSPLHF. The chain joins TRBV19 to TRBJ1-6, with 7 bases aligning to TRBD1. CDR3 length: 15 residues. The germline CDR1 and CDR2 sequences are LNHDA and SQIVND (reference sequence). J was trimmed by 5 bases and V by 3 bases; bases with no gene match: 4. Complete variable domain (other parts from reference TRBV19 and TRBJ1-6): DGGITQSPKYLFRKEGQNVTLSCEQNLNHDAMYWYRQDPGQGLRLIYYSQIVNDFQKGDIAEGYSVSREKKESFPLTVTSAQKNPTAFYLCASSIGQDDNSPLHFGNGTRLTVT.

The CDR3 DNA follows: TGTGCCAGCAGCCTAGGCCGTATAGGGGCCCTACAAGAGACCCAGTACTTC. Its translation: CASSLGRIGALQETQYF. V is TRBV7-9 and J is TRBJ2-5, with D tentatively TRBD1 (5 bases). Germline V gene data show CDR1 as SEHNR and CDR2 as FQNEAQ (reference sequence). With 5 bases removed from V and 2 bases from J, the gap between germline ends came to 21 bases. CDR3 size: 17 residues.

J is TRBJ2-7 and V is TRBV7-2, with 8 bases lining up with TRBD2. The germline gives CDR1 SGHTA, CDR2 FQGNSA. Trimming took 1 base from V and 12 from J; bases not matched to a gene: 8. The CDR3 loop spans 13 amino acids. The CDR3 sequence is CASSLDGAGGTYF. Written as DNA, the CDR3 is TGTGCCAGCAGCTTAGACGGGGCGGGGGGCACGTACTTC.

V is TRBV5-1 and J is TRBJ2-7, with D uncertain. The CDR3 is 14 amino acids. Germline CDR1 SGHRS, CDR2 YFSETQ. Trimming took off 1 base at V and 7 bases at J, with 15 bases between the two ends. The DNA for the CDR3 is TGCGCCAGCAGCTTGTCGGACCCCGTTGAGGAGCAGTACTTC. It encodes CASSLSDPVEEQYF.

The genes are TRBV20-1 and TRBJ2-2; 8 bases map to TRBD2. Germline assignment: CDR1 DFQATT and CDR2 SNEGSKA (reference sequence). V gave up 0 bases and J gave up 5 bases; unmatched junction bases: 8. The CDR3 is made up of 16 amino acids. CDR3 sequence: CSARDRSGGVTGELFF. CDR3 DNA: TGCAGTGCTAGAGATCGGTCGGGGGGGGTAACCGGGGAGCTGTTTTTT.

The genes are TRBV16 and TRBJ1-2; D is uncertain. V gave up 0 bases and J gave up 6 bases, with 8 bases separating them. This CDR3 is 13 amino acids long. Germline CDR1 and CDR2: KGHSY and FQNENV. CDR3 sequence: CASSQSPRNGYTF. The CDR3, as DNA: TGTGCCAGCAGCCAATCGCCACGGAATGGCTACACCTTC.

The chain carries TRBV13 and TRBJ2-7; 8 positions agree with TRBD2. Germline-derived CDR1 and CDR2 are PRHDT and FYEKMQ (reference sequence). The V gene end was trimmed by 5 bases and the J gene end by 5 bases; junction bases not matched to a gene: 5. The CDR3 contains 13 residues. This CDR3 is CASSRGLGDEQYF. The CDR3 nucleotides are TGTGCCAGCAGCCGGGGACTAGGAGACGAGCAGTACTTC.

This chain connects TRBV7-9 to TRBJ2-4; D is undetermined. This CDR3 contains 12 residues. The germline V and J ends were trimmed by 5 bases and 9 bases, with 11 bases remaining between them. Germline CDR1 reads SEHNR; CDR2 reads FQNEAQ (reference sequence). The CDR3 coding sequence is TGTGCCAGCAGCCAAGGGCAAGGCATTCAGTACTTC. This gives the protein CASSQGQGIQYF.

This chain connects TRBV12-3 or TRBV12-4 to TRBJ2-3, with D possibly being TRBD2 (6 bases). This CDR3 is built from 15 residues. V was clipped by 2 bases and J by 0 bases, with 9 bases between them. CDR3 DNA: TGTGCCAGCAGTTTACGTGGGACTAGCACAGATACGCAGTATTTT. The encoded protein is CASSLRGTSTDTQYF.

This clonotype was counted between two and nine times. The V and J genes are TRBV12-3 or TRBV12-4 and TRBJ2-1; the D is unclear. This CDR3 has 14 amino acids. The ends were cut back, 1 base at V and 2 bases at J, with 6 bases in the middle. The CDR3 region is CASSLGQAYNEQFF. In nucleotides, the CDR3 is TGTGCCAGCAGTTTAGGGCAGGCCTACAATGAGCAGTTCTTC.

This clonotype showed up just a few times. The chain employs TRBV10-3 and TRBJ1-2; D not resolved. There are 14 residues in the CDR3. Deletions cut 3 bases from V and 4 bases from J, with 12 bases between. Germline CDR1 ENHRY, CDR2 SYGVKD. CDR3 bases: TGTGCCATCAGTGAAAGGTCGGATGGCTATGGCTACACCTTC. It specifies CAISERSDGYGYTF.

This sequence joins TRBV20-1 and TRBJ2-5; perhaps TRBD2 as D (6 bases). CDR3 length: 16 residues. Looked up from germline, CDR1 is DFQATT and CDR2 is SNEGSKA (reference sequence). V was cut by 1 base and J by 2 bases, with 17 bases left in between. The DNA for the CDR3 is TGCAGTGCTAGAGGTTATGGGTCGGGGGTTCAAGAGACCCAGTACTTC. It specifies CSARGYGSGVQETQYF.

This clonotype has just a few counts. The V and J genes are TRBV3-1 and TRBJ2-7; no clear D. Germline V CDR1 and CDR2: LGHDT, YNNKEL (reference sequence). V shed 8 bases and J shed 0 bases, with 11 bases lying between them. The CDR3 consists of 13 residues. The CDR3 reads CASFSTHSYEQYF. The CDR3 DNA reads TGTGCCAGCTTCTCGACGCACTCCTACGAGCAGTACTTC.

This chain links TRBV5-1 with TRBJ2-7; the match to TRBD2 covers 9 bases. Trimming cost V 1 base and J 3 bases; bases outside gene matches: 14. CDR1 SGHRS and CDR2 YFSETQ come from the germline V gene. The CDR3 covers 18 residues. The CDR3 DNA reads TGCGCCAGCAGCTTGTACCCCGATCTTAGCGGGGGTCACTACGAGCAGTACTTC. Its protein product is CASSLYPDLSGGHYEQYF.

The chain uses TRBV7-9 and TRBJ2-5; D assignment may be TRBD1 or TRBD2 (5 bases each). V gave up 3 bases and J gave up 3 bases, with 8 bases separating them. Germline CDR1 and CDR2: SEHNR and FQNEAQ (reference sequence). The CDR3 is made up of 13 amino acids. The CDR3 DNA reads as TGTGCCAGCAGCTTCGGGGCGAAAGAGACCCAGTACTTC. Its protein product is CASSFGAKETQYF.

The chain is built from TRBV9 and TRBJ2-2; tentative D call: TRBD1 (7 bases). Trimming shortened V by 7 bases and J by 5 bases, and 15 bases separated the two germline ends. This CDR3 has 14 amino acids. CDR1 is SGDLS and CDR2 is YYNGEE in the germline V gene. The CDR3 nucleotides are TGTGCCAGCTCGAAGGGGGCGGGGACCGGGGAGCTGTTTTTT. This sequence encodes CASSKGAGTGELFF. The entire variable domain, with the rest obtained from reference TRBV9 and TRBJ2-2, is as follows: DSGVTQTPKHLITATGQRVTLRCSPRSGDLSVYWYQQSLDQGLQFLIQYYNGEERAKGNILERFSAQQFPDLHSELNLSSLELGDSALYFCASSKGAGTGELFFGEGSRLTVL.

In its sample, this clonotype was seen once. This chain joins TRBV7-2 and TRBJ1-3, with 7 bases fitting TRBD1. The CDR3 length is 13 residues. Germline CDR1 and CDR2: SGHTA and FQGNSA. The V and J ends lost 10 bases and 7 bases, in that order; junction bases with no gene match: 10. CDR3 bases: TGTGCCACGGTTGGGCAGGGGGGGAACACCATATATTTT. This codes for CATVGQGGNTIYF.

The rearrangement links TRBV30 to TRBJ2-3; TRBD2 might be the D (5 bases). Looked up from germline, CDR1 is GTSNPN and CDR2 is SVGIG (reference sequence). V shed 2 bases and J shed 4 bases, with 10 bases lying between them. The CDR3 sequence is 13 residues long. The CDR3 DNA is TGTGCCTGGAGTCAACGGCGGGCAGATACGCAGTATTTT. Residues: CAWSQRRADTQYF.